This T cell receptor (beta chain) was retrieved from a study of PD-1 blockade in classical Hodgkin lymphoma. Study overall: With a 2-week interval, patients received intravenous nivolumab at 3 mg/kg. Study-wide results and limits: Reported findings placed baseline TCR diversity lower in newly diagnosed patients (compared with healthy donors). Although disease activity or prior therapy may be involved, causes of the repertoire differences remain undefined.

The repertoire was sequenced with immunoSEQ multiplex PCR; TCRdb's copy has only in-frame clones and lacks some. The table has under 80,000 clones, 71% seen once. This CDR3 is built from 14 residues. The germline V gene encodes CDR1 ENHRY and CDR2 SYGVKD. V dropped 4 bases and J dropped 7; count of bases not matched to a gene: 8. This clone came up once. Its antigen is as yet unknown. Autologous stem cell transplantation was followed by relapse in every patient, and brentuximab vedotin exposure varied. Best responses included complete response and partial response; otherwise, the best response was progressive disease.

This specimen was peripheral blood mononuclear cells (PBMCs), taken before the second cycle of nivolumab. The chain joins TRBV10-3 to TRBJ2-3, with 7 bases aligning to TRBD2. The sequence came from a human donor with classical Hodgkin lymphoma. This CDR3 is CAISGLARGNTQYF. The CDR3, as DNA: TGTGCCATCAGTGGACTAGCCCGCGGGAATACGCAGTATTTT.